These T cell receptor beta chains were read from a single sample in a study of human T cells and chemical hapten exposure. TCRdb redid the calling of the RACE reads with MiXCR, one entry per CDR3 protein. Among about 360,000 distinct CDR3 sequences listed, more than 4.5% were seen once. The sample here was whole blood, taken in connection with sensitization to the hapten diphenylcyclopropenone (DPC). These receptors came from a woman between 45 and 65 years old with alopecia areata. Some clones in this sample may be carry-over from other donors' samples. Each CDR3 is given with its conserved first and last residue. A D gene is named only where the DNA matches it firmly. A clone size is listed for some rows: how often the clone was seen (once, few, many), or a class if it is expanded.

D,V,J,size,DNA,CDR3
.,TRBV20-1,TRBJ1-2,.,TGCAGTGCTCCGTTGGATGCCGTCTATGGCTACACCTTC,CSAPLDAVYGYTF
.,TRBV5-1,TRBJ1-4,.,TGCGCCAGCAGCTTGCGGGGGGCACCTAATGAAAAACTGTTTTTT,CASSLRGAPNEKLFF
TRBD1,TRBV7-2,TRBJ1-3,few,TGTGCCAGCAGCTTAGTAGGAGGGGGCGTCTCTCGAAACACCATATATTTT,CASSLVGGGVSRNTIYF
.,TRBV3-1,TRBJ1-1,few,TGTGCCAGCAGCCAACTCACCAAACATGACACTGAAGCTTTCTTT,CASSQLTKHDTEAFF
.,TRBV27,TRBJ1-5,many,TGTGCCAGCAGTTTCCAGGGGAGAGGGCAGCCCCAGCATTTT,CASSFQGRGQPQHF
.,TRBV5-3,TRBJ2-2,.,TGTGCCAGAAGCCCACCAATTAACACCGGGGAGCTGTTTTTT,CARSPPINTGELFF
.,TRBV7-9,TRBJ1-1,many,TGTGCCAGCAGCTTAGGGCGGCCCGCTGAAGCTTTCTTT,CASSLGRPAEAFF
.,TRBV28,TRBJ1-1,many,TGTGCCAGCAGTCAAGACAGGTTGAACACTGAAGCTTTCTTT,CASSQDRLNTEAFF
TRBD1,TRBV2,TRBJ1-1,few,TGTGCCAGCAGTTCGCCGACAGGGGACAAGAACACTGAAGCTTTCTTT,CASSSPTGDKNTEAFF
.,TRBV11-3,TRBJ2-5,few,TGTGCCAGCAGCTCCGGAGCAGCGACCCAAGAGACCCAGTACTTC,CASSSGAATQETQYF
TRBD1,TRBV6-2/TRBV6-3,TRBJ1-5,.,TGTGCCAGCAGTTCCCCGCGGGACAGTGAAAACAATCAGCCCCAGCATTTT,CASSSPRDSENNQPQHF
.,TRBV5-1,TRBJ1-4,many,TGCGCCAGCAGCTTGGATGGGGGGAAGGAGGAAAAACTGTTTTTT,CASSLDGGKEEKLFF
.,TRBV12-3/TRBV12-4,TRBJ2-3,many,TGTGCCAGCAATCGAGCAGTCGCGGGGGCCGGCCTCACAGATACGCAGTATTTT,CASNRAVAGAGLTDTQYF